The 17 T cell receptor beta chains below come from one sample, sequenced in a study of blood T cell repertoires in COVID-19. Method: immunoSEQ multiplex PCR; TCRdb's copy keeps in-frame clones and lacks some. In the table there are 95,000 to 150,000 clones, around 81% of which are singletons. Sample: peripheral blood. The receptors come from a man between 65 and 85 years old with acute or convalescent COVID-19.

CDR3 protein: CASLGGRPFNYGYTF. The CDR3 DNA reads as TGTGCCAGCCTAGGGGGCAGACCGTTTAACTATGGCTACACCTTC. The chain links TRBV6-5 to TRBJ1-2; TRBD1 aligns across 7 bases. Germline V lookup: CDR1 MNHEY, CDR2 SVGAGI. Trimming at V came to 8 bases and at J to 1 base, leaving 10 bases not matched to a gene. This CDR3 has 15 amino acids.

This clone was observed a single time. The chain uses TRBV29-1 and TRBJ1-6, with 10 positions matching TRBD1. CDR1 and CDR2 from the germline V gene are SQVTM and ANQGSEA. The CDR3 loop spans 13 amino acids. V shed 6 bases, J shed 6 bases, and the junction held 2 bases outside the gene matches. The CDR3 here is CSVRDRGNSPLHF. Written as DNA, the CDR3 is TGCAGCGTGCGGGACAGGGGTAATTCACCCCTCCACTTT.

This chain uses TRBV7-2 with TRBJ2-3, with 7 nucleotides matching TRBD2. The CDR3 contains 16 residues. Germline V CDR1 and CDR2: SGHTA, FQGNSA. The V segment lost 0 bases and the J segment 1 base; nucleotides outside the gene matches: 4. CDR3 sequence (DNA): TGTGCCAGCAGCTTAGCGGGCGCGGGGGGCACAGATACGCAGTATTTT. It codes for CASSLAGAGGTDTQYF.

The chain carries TRBV27 and TRBJ2-3; 10 bases are shared with TRBD2. The CDR3 loop spans 15 amino acids. CDR1 and CDR2 from the germline V gene are MNHEY and SMNVEV (reference sequence). With V trimmed by 4 bases and J by 7 bases, 8 bases remained unmatched. The CDR3 protein is CASSWEAGGLYTQYF. CDR3 in DNA: TGTGCCAGCAGTTGGGAAGCGGGGGGGCTATATACGCAGTATTTT.

This chain connects TRBV5-1 to TRBJ1-1; 10 bases fit TRBD1. CDR1 is SGHRS and CDR2 is YFSETQ in the germline V gene. The CDR3 contains 14 residues. J was trimmed by 3 bases and V by 4 bases; bases with no gene match: 3. CDR3 sequence: CASSRTGGDTEAFF. CDR3 DNA sequence: TGCGCCAGCAGCAGGACAGGGGGTGACACTGAAGCTTTCTTT.

This clone was recorded only once. This chain links TRBV10-3 with TRBJ2-5; tentative D call: TRBD2 (5 bases). The CDR3 is made up of 14 amino acids. The V end was cut by 10 bases, the J end by 2 bases, with 17 bases between. Germline V gene lookup returns CDR1 ENHRY and CDR2 SYGVKD. The CDR3 DNA sequence: TGTGCCACGAACCCTAGGACGGGGCAAGAGACCCAGTACTTC. Amino acid sequence: CATNPRTGQETQYF.

This clone occurred once. The rearrangement joins TRBV18 to TRBJ2-4, with a possible D match to TRBD2 (5 bases). Germline CDR1 reads KGHSH; CDR2 reads LQKENI. This CDR3 spans 17 amino acids. Between the trimmed V and J ends, which lost 1 base and 2 bases, there was a span of 15 bases. CDR3 in amino acids: CASSPQLGDGSKNIQYF. CDR3 coding DNA: TGTGCCAGCTCACCACAATTGGGAGACGGGTCCAAAAACATTCAGTACTTC.

The rearrangement uses TRBV19 and TRBJ1-2, with 7 bases that match TRBD1. V lost 8 bases, J lost 7 bases, and 22 bases stayed unmatched. Germline lookup yields CDR1 LNHDA and CDR2 SQIVND (reference sequence). This CDR3 region has 17 residues. CDR3 coding DNA: TGTGCCAGTCATAGTGGGGGAGGAGGGGGCCTCGCGGGTGGCTACACCTTC. Amino acid sequence: CASHSGGGGGLAGGYTF.

This clone was seen more than once but under ten times. The genes are TRBV13 and TRBJ1-1; D unresolved. Germline CDR1 PRHDT, CDR2 FYEKMQ (reference sequence). The CDR3 has 14 residues. Between the trimmed V and J ends, which lost 8 bases and 1 base, there was a span of 14 bases. CDR3 sequence (DNA): TGTGCCAGCCACGAAGGGAGCTGGAACACTGAAGCTTTCTTT. Residues: CASHEGSWNTEAFF.

This rearrangement joins TRBV20-1 to TRBJ1-6, with D perhaps TRBD1 (5 bases). This CDR3 contains 17 residues. The V gene's germline CDR1 is DFQATT and CDR2 SNEGSKA (reference sequence). V lost 3 bases, J lost 7 bases, and 22 bases lay in between. CDR3 DNA sequence: TGCAGTGCTAGTCCCCTCGGGGGGGGAGGGAGGAATTCACCCCTCCACTTT. It specifies CSASPLGGGGRNSPLHF.

V usage is TRBV11-2 and J usage is TRBJ2-7, with unresolved D. Germline V lookup: CDR1 SGHAT, CDR2 FQNNGV. Trimming removed 0 bases at V and 6 bases at J, with 9 bases between. The CDR3 loop spans 13 amino acids. CDR3: CASSLDQLSEQYF. CDR3 in DNA: TGTGCCAGCAGCTTAGATCAACTGTCCGAGCAGTACTTC.

This clone occurred a few times. The chain employs TRBV29-1 and TRBJ2-1; tentatively, D is TRBD2 (6 bases). Germline V gene lookup returns CDR1 SQVTM and CDR2 ANQGSEA. The CDR3 consists of 19 residues. The V end lost 6 bases, the J end lost 3 bases, and 30 bases lay between the germline ends. The chain's CDR3 is CSVRVNRGMWRASYNEQFF. CDR3 DNA: TGCAGCGTCCGCGTTAACCGGGGAATGTGGAGGGCCAGCTACAATGAGCAGTTCTTC.

The J gene is TRBJ1-2, the V gene TRBV15; 9 bases map to TRBD1. The trim removed 0 bases at V and 7 bases at J, leaving 12 bases unmatched. Germline CDR1 and CDR2: LNHNV and YYDKDF (reference sequence). The CDR3 is made up of 17 amino acids. CDR3 DNA sequence: TGTGCCACCAGCAGAGATGGTTTAACCCGGACAGGGGTTGGCTACACCTTC. This encodes CATSRDGLTRTGVGYTF.

This clone was counted only a few times. The chain joins TRBV7-2 to TRBJ1-1, with D tentatively TRBD1 (5 bases). From germline, CDR1 is SGHTA and CDR2 FQGNSA. Trimming left V 5 bases short and J 2 bases short, with 12 bases between. The CDR3 sequence is 14 residues long. This CDR3 is CASSPDSLNTEAFF. The CDR3 DNA is TGTGCCAGCAGCCCCGACAGTCTAAACACTGAAGCTTTCTTT.

This chain connects TRBV30 to TRBJ2-3; possibly TRBD2 for D (6 bases). The germline CDR1 and CDR2 sequences are GTSNPN and SVGIG (reference sequence). This CDR3 is built from 15 residues. Trimming stripped 0 bases from V and 3 bases from J, with 13 bases between. CDR3 amino acids: CAWSVTGLATDTQYF. DNA for the CDR3: TGTGCCTGGAGTGTTACCGGGCTAGCGACAGATACGCAGTATTTT. The whole variable domain, remainder taken from reference TRBV30 and TRBJ2-3, is SQTIHQWPATLVQPVGSPLSLECTVEGTSNPNLYWYRQAAGRGLQLLFYSVGIGQISSEVPQNLSASRPQDRQFILSSKKLLLSDSGFYLCAWSVTGLATDTQYFGPGTRLTVL.

CDR3 in DNA: TGTGCCAGCGGGACTGGCGGACCTCCGAACACTGAAGCTTTCTTT. Protein sequence: CASGTGGPPNTEAFF. The chain employs TRBV6-5 and TRBJ1-1, with a weak D call TRBD1 (5 bases). The V and J ends lost 8 bases and 1 base respectively, with 17 bases between them. CDR3 size: 15 residues. The V gene's germline CDR1 is MNHEY and CDR2 SVGAGI.

V is TRBV21-1 and J is TRBJ2-4; the table names TRBD1, a call not compared with the DNA. TRBV21-1 is classified as a pseudogene. The CDR3 extends over 16 amino acids. As DNA, the CDR3 is TGTGCCAGCAGCAGGACCGGGACAGGGATAGGGGACATTCAGTACTTC. This encodes CASSRTGTGIGDIQYF.